One T cell receptor beta chain is described in this entry. Antigen: not known. This specimen comes from a study of OX40 agonist ivuxolimab in advanced cancers. Background on the study: Patients were dosed with the agonistic anti-OX40 (CD134) antibody ivuxolimab. Three patients showed partial responses: one hepatocellular carcinoma and two cutaneous melanoma cases. Whole-study findings and limits: Relative to CD4+ cells, CD8+ T cells on average had more expanded clones.

The germline CDR1 and CDR2 sequences are SNHLY and FYNNEI. The ends lost 6 bases at V and 1 base at J; junction bases unmatched: 3. The CDR3 sequence is 14 residues long. This table comes from immunoSEQ multiplex PCR, and its TCRdb copy is limited to in-frame clones, with some not included. The top ten hold 2.5% of the sample, which has about 77,000 clones, 89% seen once. Baseline was the first blood sampling point, followed by cycle 4 day 1 and cycle 7 day 1. J is TRBJ2-7 and V is TRBV2, with 10 positions matching TRBD1. The sequence was obtained from an adult with an advanced solid tumor such as melanoma, head and neck, liver or kidney cancer. The input for sequencing was CD4+ or CD8+ T cells sorted from blood, taken in a trial of the OX40 agonist ivuxolimab. CDR3 bases: TGTGCCAGCAGCCGGGACAGGGGATCCTACGAGCAGTACTTC. The encoded protein is CASSRDRGSYEQYF.